A selection of T cell receptor beta chains follows, all from one sample in a study of CD8 T cells in ankylosing spondylitis. MiXCR, run by TCRdb on the 5' RACE reads, gives a single entry per CDR3 protein. Of 220,000 or so distinct CDR3 sequences listed, approximately 10% are singletons. The specimen was blood, either unsorted or a sorted T cell fraction (not recorded which). Receptor source: a male donor with ankylosing spondylitis or in good health (not recorded which). Each CDR3 is given with its conserved first and last residue. The order of the fields is J gene, V gene, clone size, D gene, CDR3 protein, CDR3 DNA. The D gene is left open where the match is weak. Where a row states a size, it is once, few, many or the class of an expanded clone; other rows omit it.

j_call: TRBJ1-3
v_call: TRBV12-3/TRBV12-4
clone_size: many
d_call: .
cdr3_aa: CASSLGQDSGNTIYF
cdr3_nt: TGTGCCAGCAGTTTAGGACAGGACTCTGGAAACACCATATATTTT

j_call: TRBJ1-3
v_call: TRBV5-1
clone_size: many
d_call: .
cdr3_aa: CASSHEPGGSSGNTIYF
cdr3_nt: TGCGCCAGCAGCCATGAACCGGGCGGCTCCTCTGGAAACACCATATATTTT

j_call: TRBJ1-4
v_call: TRBV12-3/TRBV12-4
clone_size: few
d_call: TRBD1
cdr3_aa: CASSWGQANGEKLFF
cdr3_nt: TGTGCCAGCAGTTGGGGACAGGCTAATGGTGAAAAACTGTTTTTT

j_call: TRBJ2-7
v_call: TRBV7-2
clone_size: few
d_call: .
cdr3_aa: CASSFGSTYEQYF
cdr3_nt: TGTGCCAGCAGCTTCGGATCCACCTACGAGCAGTACTTC

j_call: TRBJ2-4
v_call: TRBV5-5
clone_size: few
d_call: TRBD1
cdr3_aa: CASSAGTGNIQYF
cdr3_nt: TGTGCCAGCAGCGCCGGGACAGGGAACATTCAGTACTTC

j_call: TRBJ2-7
v_call: TRBV7-2
clone_size: many
d_call: .
cdr3_aa: CASSLIPGPYEQYF
cdr3_nt: TGTGCCAGCAGCTTAATCCCGGGACCGTACGAGCAGTACTTC

j_call: TRBJ2-5
v_call: TRBV6-1
clone_size: .
d_call: .
cdr3_aa: CASSGLAVQETQYF
cdr3_nt: TGTGCCAGCAGTGGGCTGGCAGTCCAAGAGACCCAGTACTTC

j_call: TRBJ2-1
v_call: TRBV7-7
clone_size: many
d_call: .
cdr3_aa: CASSSSEGSSYNEQFF
cdr3_nt: TGTGCTAGCAGCTCTAGTGAGGGGAGCTCCTACAATGAGCAGTTCTTC

j_call: TRBJ1-1
v_call: TRBV5-1
clone_size: many
d_call: .
cdr3_aa: CASSSLLPMNTEAFF
cdr3_nt: TGCGCCAGCAGCTCCCTTCTCCCCATGAACACTGAAGCTTTCTTT

j_call: TRBJ2-2
v_call: TRBV7-7
clone_size: .
d_call: .
cdr3_aa: CASSLQKNTGELFF
cdr3_nt: TGTGCTAGCAGCCTACAGAAAAACACCGGGGAGCTGTTTTTT

j_call: TRBJ2-3
v_call: TRBV12-3/TRBV12-4
clone_size: .
d_call: .
cdr3_aa: CASCLTGGMDTQYF
cdr3_nt: TGTGCCAGCTGTTTAACTGGGGGGATGGATACGCAGTATTTT

j_call: TRBJ2-1
v_call: TRBV5-1
clone_size: .
d_call: TRBD1
cdr3_aa: CASSFSAGQGNEQFF
cdr3_nt: TGCGCCAGCAGCTTCTCGGCGGGACAGGGGAATGAGCAGTTCTTC

j_call: TRBJ2-7
v_call: TRBV7-9
clone_size: many
d_call: .
cdr3_aa: CASSIGTAGSYEQYF
cdr3_nt: TGTGCCAGCAGCATCGGGACCGCGGGCTCCTACGAGCAGTACTTC

j_call: TRBJ1-2
v_call: TRBV12-3/TRBV12-4
clone_size: .
d_call: TRBD1
cdr3_aa: CASSPPGQGTANGYTF
cdr3_nt: TGTGCCAGCAGTCCCCCGGGACAGGGAACGGCGAATGGCTACACCTTC

j_call: TRBJ2-2
v_call: TRBV3-1
clone_size: few
d_call: .
cdr3_aa: CASRGGTGELFF
cdr3_nt: TGTGCCAGCAGAGGGGGCACCGGGGAGCTGTTTTTT

j_call: TRBJ1-4
v_call: TRBV20-1
clone_size: many
d_call: .
cdr3_aa: CSASDLTGLANEKLFF
cdr3_nt: TGCAGTGCTAGTGACCTAACGGGGTTGGCGAATGAAAAACTGTTTTTT

j_call: TRBJ1-5
v_call: TRBV20-1
clone_size: .
d_call: .
cdr3_aa: CSARSDRHNQPQHF
cdr3_nt: TGCAGTGCTAGGTCGGACAGACACAATCAGCCCCAGCATTTT

j_call: TRBJ2-5
v_call: TRBV5-1
clone_size: .
d_call: .
cdr3_aa: CASREGFSQETQYF
cdr3_nt: TGCGCCAGCAGGGAAGGGTTCTCCCAAGAGACCCAGTACTTC

j_call: TRBJ2-2
v_call: TRBV24-1
clone_size: many
d_call: .
cdr3_aa: CATSGGLRGPTGELFF
cdr3_nt: TGTGCCACCAGTGGGGGCCTCAGGGGACCAACCGGGGAGCTGTTTTTT

j_call: TRBJ1-1
v_call: TRBV5-1
clone_size: many
d_call: .
cdr3_aa: CASSLGNMDSNTEAFF
cdr3_nt: TGCGCCAGCAGCTTGGGGAATATGGATTCGAACACTGAAGCTTTCTTT

j_call: TRBJ1-4
v_call: TRBV20-1
clone_size: many
d_call: TRBD1
cdr3_aa: CSAPPPGTGGAHEKLFF
cdr3_nt: TGCAGTGCCCCTCCCCCCGGGACAGGGGGCGCACATGAAAAACTGTTTTTT

j_call: TRBJ1-1
v_call: TRBV7-8
clone_size: many
d_call: .
cdr3_aa: CASCVGTNTEAFF
cdr3_nt: TGTGCCAGCTGTGTAGGGACGAACACTGAAGCTTTCTTT

j_call: TRBJ1-3
v_call: TRBV7-8
clone_size: many
d_call: .
cdr3_aa: CASSPKQGIGGNTIYF
cdr3_nt: TGTGCCAGCAGCCCGAAACAGGGAATAGGCGGAAACACCATATATTTT

j_call: TRBJ1-1
v_call: TRBV12-3/TRBV12-4
clone_size: many
d_call: TRBD1
cdr3_aa: CASGGQLNTEAFF
cdr3_nt: TGTGCCAGCGGGGGACAGCTGAACACTGAAGCTTTCTTT

j_call: TRBJ1-2
v_call: TRBV7-3
clone_size: .
d_call: .
cdr3_aa: CARGQNYGYTF
cdr3_nt: TGTGCCCGCGGACAGAACTATGGCTACACCTTC

j_call: TRBJ1-5
v_call: TRBV9
clone_size: few
d_call: TRBD1
cdr3_aa: CASSRGSGGAFGPQHF
cdr3_nt: TGTGCCAGCAGCCGTGGGTCAGGGGGGGCTTTTGGGCCCCAGCATTTT

j_call: TRBJ2-3
v_call: TRBV7-3
clone_size: .
d_call: .
cdr3_aa: CASSGSGVTDTQYF
cdr3_nt: TGTGCCAGCAGCGGGTCCGGGGTTACAGATACGCAGTATTTT

j_call: TRBJ1-5
v_call: TRBV3-1
clone_size: many
d_call: .
cdr3_aa: CASSQGVMSNQPQHF
cdr3_nt: TGTGCCAGCAGCCAGGGGGTTATGAGCAATCAGCCCCAGCATTTT

j_call: TRBJ2-7
v_call: TRBV5-1
clone_size: .
d_call: .
cdr3_aa: CASSLNGGGSYEQYF
cdr3_nt: TGCGCCAGCAGCTTGAATGGGGGAGGCTCCTACGAGCAGTACTTC

j_call: TRBJ2-1
v_call: TRBV5-4
clone_size: many
d_call: TRBD2
cdr3_aa: CASSTKSGVDYNEQFF
cdr3_nt: TGTGCCAGCAGCACAAAAAGCGGGGTAGACTACAATGAGCAGTTCTTC

j_call: TRBJ2-3
v_call: TRBV29-1
clone_size: many
d_call: .
cdr3_aa: CSVGGGFGTDTQYF
cdr3_nt: TGCAGCGTTGGGGGCGGCTTTGGCACAGATACGCAGTATTTT

j_call: TRBJ2-7
v_call: TRBV12-3/TRBV12-4
clone_size: .
d_call: TRBD2
cdr3_aa: CASSLGLGPIEQYF
cdr3_nt: TGTGCCAGCAGTCTTGGACTAGGGCCGATCGAGCAGTACTTC

j_call: TRBJ1-2
v_call: TRBV12-3/TRBV12-4
clone_size: many
d_call: .
cdr3_aa: CASSLGRGGYGYTF
cdr3_nt: TGTGCCAGCAGTTTAGGCAGGGGAGGCTATGGCTACACCTTC

j_call: TRBJ2-5
v_call: TRBV20-1
clone_size: .
d_call: TRBD2
cdr3_aa: CSAVGGSGETQYF
cdr3_nt: TGCAGTGCTGTGGGAGGGAGCGGGGAGACCCAGTACTTC

j_call: TRBJ1-5
v_call: TRBV20-1
clone_size: many
d_call: TRBD1
cdr3_aa: CSATRAGGQGNQPQHF
cdr3_nt: TGCAGTGCCACTCGCGCTGGGGGACAGGGCAATCAGCCCCAGCATTTT

j_call: TRBJ1-4
v_call: TRBV7-8
clone_size: few
d_call: .
cdr3_aa: CASSLMGANEKLFF
cdr3_nt: TGTGCCAGCAGCTTAATGGGGGCGAATGAAAAACTGTTTTTT

j_call: TRBJ2-6
v_call: TRBV27
clone_size: few
d_call: TRBD1
cdr3_aa: CASSSGTGGSGANVLTF
cdr3_nt: TGTGCCAGCAGTTCCGGGACAGGGGGCTCTGGGGCCAACGTCCTGACTTTC

j_call: TRBJ1-6
v_call: TRBV7-6
clone_size: few
d_call: .
cdr3_aa: CASSLEKRGAGLNSPLHF
cdr3_nt: TGTGCCAGCAGCTTAGAGAAGAGGGGGGCTGGACTTAATTCACCCCTCCACTTT

j_call: TRBJ1-2
v_call: TRBV28
clone_size: many
d_call: .
cdr3_aa: CASSSRWGGYTF
cdr3_nt: TGTGCCAGCAGTTCCCGGTGGGGTGGCTACACCTTC

j_call: TRBJ2-1
v_call: TRBV20-1
clone_size: many
d_call: .
cdr3_aa: CSASGTSSSYNEQFF
cdr3_nt: TGCAGTGCTAGTGGGACGTCTAGCTCCTACAATGAGCAGTTCTTC

j_call: TRBJ2-6
v_call: TRBV20-1
clone_size: many
d_call: .
cdr3_aa: CSASMPGANVLTF
cdr3_nt: TGCAGTGCTAGTATGCCTGGGGCCAACGTCCTGACTTTC